This T cell receptor (beta chain) derives from a study of OX40 agonist ivuxolimab in advanced cancers. Study-wide findings and caveats: In the 0.1 to 3.0 mg/kg range, CD4+ and CD8+ blood T cells had expanded clonally by week 6.

Sequencing was performed with immunoSEQ multiplex PCR; in TCRdb, only in-frame clones are kept and a portion is missing. The sample gives 66,000 or so clones, 85% of which show up once; roughly 4% is in the top ten. As concerns this clone: Its antigen is as yet unknown.

Patients were excluded for autoimmune disease history or systemic immunosuppression. Germline V gene lookup returns CDR1 SGHRS and CDR2 YFSETQ. CDR3 size: 15 residues. Germline trimming cut 4 bases from V and 8 bases from J; bases unmatched to any gene: 10. The chain has TRBV5-1 and TRBJ1-4, with 8 bases that match TRBD1. Sequencing used CD4+ or CD8+ T cells sorted from blood, obtained in a trial of the OX40 agonist ivuxolimab. This clonotype was sampled from an adult with an advanced solid tumor such as melanoma, head and neck, liver or kidney cancer. In DNA form, the CDR3 reads TGCGCCAGCAGCACCGCCGGGACAGGAGAGGAAAAACTGTTTTTT. Its translation: CASSTAGTGEEKLFF.